The 13 T cell receptor beta chains below all came from one sample that was sequenced in a study of CD8 T cells in Susac syndrome. It was with random hexamers that roughly 0.5 to 1 ug RNA was reverse transcribed. TCRdb called the immunoSEQ multiplex PCR reads again in MiXCR, with one record for every CDR3 protein. This sample has 300,000 to 350,000 distinct CDR3 sequences; around 92% occur once, and the top ten carry 0.06% to 0.075%. The sample comprised CD4+ T cells from PBMCs. All receptors come from a human donor with multiple sclerosis.

The V and J genes are TRBV5-1 and TRBJ2-1, with D perhaps TRBD2 (7 bases). With 4 bases removed from V and 3 bases from J, the gap between germline ends came to 20 bases. The CDR3 contains 17 residues. Germline-derived CDR1 and CDR2 are SGHRS and YFSETQ. CDR3 nucleotide sequence: TGCGCCAGCAGCCCGGGTAGGGGGGGTTTAAGCTACAATGAGCAGTTCTTC. Its protein is CASSPGRGGLSYNEQFF.

This chain joins TRBV12-3 or TRBV12-4 and TRBJ1-1, with 7 bases identical to TRBD1. The CDR3 is 16 residues long. With 7 bases clipped from V and 1 base from J, the junction kept 12 bases outside the gene matches. CDR3 nucleotides: TGTGCCAGCACCCCGGGAAGGGGGCTTGGGAACACTGAAGCTTTCTTT. It is translated as CASTPGRGLGNTEAFF.

This chain connects TRBV4-1 to TRBJ2-5; 9 bases match TRBD1. The CDR3 is 15 amino acids. The junction had 11 bases not matched to a gene; V was cut back by 7 bases and J by 5 bases. Per germline, CDR1 MGHRA and CDR2 YSYEKL. Written as DNA, the CDR3 is TGCGCCAGCAAAAAAACAGGGGGCGGAATCGAGACCCAGTACTTC. Protein: CASKKTGGGIETQYF.

This sequence joins TRBV6-5 and TRBJ2-2; TRBD1 agrees at 8 bases. Per germline, CDR1 MNHEY and CDR2 SVGAGI. This CDR3 is built from 20 residues. V lost 4 bases to trimming and J lost 9 bases; unmatched junction nucleotides: 25. The CDR3 protein is CASSSTTAGGGGGLSRELFF. The DNA for the CDR3 is TGTGCCAGCAGTTCCACTACCGCAGGGGGCGGTGGAGGCTTATCGAGGGAGCTGTTTTTT.

The J gene is TRBJ2-3, the V gene TRBV9; 9 bases are a match to TRBD2. V trimming: 0 bases; J trimming: 4 bases; junction bases outside the gene matches: 9. The CDR3 contains 17 residues. Germline CDR1 SGDLS, CDR2 YYNGEE. The CDR3 DNA reads TGTGCCAGCAGCGTAGGTGGGGGACTAGCTTTGGCAGATACGCAGTATTTT. Translation: CASSVGGGLALADTQYF.

The rearrangement uses TRBV29-1 and TRBJ2-5; possibly TRBD2 for D (6 bases). V gave up 3 bases and J gave up 4 bases, with 9 bases separating them. The CDR3 runs 12 residues. CDR1 and CDR2 from the germline V gene are SQVTM and ANQGSEA. CDR3 sequence: CSVEGGGETQYF. CDR3 DNA: TGCAGCGTTGAGGGGGGAGGAGAGACCCAGTACTTC.

In this sample, this clonotype turned up once. The chain combines TRBV19 with TRBJ2-1, with 11 bases matching TRBD2. This CDR3 has 15 residues. V lost 5 bases to trimming and J lost 6 bases; unmatched junction nucleotides: 6. Per the germline V gene, CDR1 is LNHDA and CDR2 is SQIVND (reference sequence). CDR3 residues: CASSEGTSGLNEQFF. CDR3 DNA: TGTGCCAGTAGTGAAGGGACTAGCGGACTCAATGAGCAGTTCTTC.

The V and J genes are TRBV19 and TRBJ1-1; D ambiguous. V lost 7 bases to trimming and J lost 5 bases, with 20 bases between them. CDR3 length: 15 amino acids. Germline loops: CDR1 LNHDA, CDR2 SQIVND (reference sequence). The CDR3 DNA follows: TGTGCCAGTAACCCCTGGGAGGCCCCGAGGACTGAAGCTTTCTTT. Residues: CASNPWEAPRTEAFF.

This chain links TRBV7-2 with TRBJ2-1; D unclear. Germline V gives CDR1 SGHTA, CDR2 FQGNSA. The CDR3 is 12 amino acids. Between the trimmed V and J ends, which lost 3 bases and 9 bases, there was a span of 9 bases. In DNA, the CDR3 is TGTGCCAGCAGCTTCCCGTGGGGTGAGCAGTTCTTC. As protein: CASSFPWGEQFF. The full variable domain, with the rest looked up from reference TRBV7-2 and TRBJ2-1, is GAGVSQSPSNKVTEKGKDVELRCDPISGHTALYWYRQSLGQGLEFLIYFQGNSAPDKSGLPSDRFSAERTGGSVSTLTIQRTQQEDSAVYLCASSFPWGEQFFGPGTRLTVL.

The rearrangement links TRBV2 to TRBJ1-1; D not certain. The CDR3 consists of 15 residues. V dropped 5 bases and J dropped 5 bases, with 18 bases sitting between them. Looked up from germline, CDR1 is SNHLY and CDR2 is FYNNEI. CDR3: CASSLLITHGTEAFF. The CDR3 nucleotides read TGTGCCAGCAGTCTCCTTATTACCCACGGTACTGAAGCTTTCTTT. Looking up the rest from reference TRBV2 and TRBJ1-1 gives the full variable domain: EPEVTQTPSHQVTQMGQEVILRCVPISNHLYFYWYRQILGQKVEFLVSFYNNEISEKSEIFDDQFSVERPDGSNFTLKIRSTKLEDSAMYFCASSLLITHGTEAFFGQGTRLTVV.

This sequence joins TRBV19 and TRBJ2-3; D gene uncertain. V was shortened by 3 bases and J by 0 bases, with 10 bases between the two germline ends. The CDR3 totals 15 residues. CDR1 LNHDA and CDR2 SQIVND come from the germline V gene (reference sequence). This CDR3 is CASSIAISSTDTQYF. The CDR3 bases are TGTGCCAGTAGTATCGCTATTTCTAGCACAGATACGCAGTATTTT.

The genes are TRBV19 and TRBJ2-3, with D possibly being TRBD2 (5 bases). This CDR3 has 14 amino acids. From germline, CDR1 is LNHDA and CDR2 SQIVND (reference sequence). Trimming shortened V by 8 bases and J by 1 base, and 13 bases separated the two germline ends. The CDR3 spells CASLDSAGTDTQYF. DNA of the CDR3: TGTGCCAGTTTGGACTCGGCGGGCACAGATACGCAGTATTTT.

This rearrangement joins TRBV11-2 to TRBJ2-2, with D perhaps matching TRBD2 (5 bases). Trimming stripped 6 bases from V and 5 bases from J, with 16 bases between. CDR1 is SGHAT and CDR2 is FQNNGV in the germline V gene. This CDR3 comprises 15 residues. The CDR3, as DNA: TGTGCCAGCAGATCTATGAGGGCTCGAACCGGGGAGCTGTTTTTT. Translated, it gives CASRSMRARTGELFF.